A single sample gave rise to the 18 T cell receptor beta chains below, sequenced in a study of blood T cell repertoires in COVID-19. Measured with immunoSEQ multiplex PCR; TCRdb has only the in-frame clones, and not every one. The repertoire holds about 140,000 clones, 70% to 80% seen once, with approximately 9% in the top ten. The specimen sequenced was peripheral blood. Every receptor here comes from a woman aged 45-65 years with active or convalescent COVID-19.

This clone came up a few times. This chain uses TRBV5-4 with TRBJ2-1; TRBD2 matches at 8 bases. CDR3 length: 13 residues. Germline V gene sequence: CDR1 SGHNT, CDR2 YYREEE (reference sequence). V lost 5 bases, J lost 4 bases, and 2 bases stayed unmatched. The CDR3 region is CASRRGGYNEQFF. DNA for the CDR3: TGTGCCAGCAGACGGGGGGGTTACAATGAGCAGTTCTTC.

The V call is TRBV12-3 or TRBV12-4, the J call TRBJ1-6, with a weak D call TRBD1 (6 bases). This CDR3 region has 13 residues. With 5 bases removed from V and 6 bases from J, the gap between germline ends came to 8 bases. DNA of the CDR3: TGTGCCAGCAGTCGACAGGCTAATTCACCCCTCCACTTT. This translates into CASSRQANSPLHF.

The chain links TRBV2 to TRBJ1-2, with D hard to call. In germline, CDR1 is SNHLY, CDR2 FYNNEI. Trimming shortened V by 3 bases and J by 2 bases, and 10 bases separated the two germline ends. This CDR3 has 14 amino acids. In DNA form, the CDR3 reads TGTGCCAGCAGTGAGTGGCGGCCAAACTATGGCTACACCTTC. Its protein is CASSEWRPNYGYTF.

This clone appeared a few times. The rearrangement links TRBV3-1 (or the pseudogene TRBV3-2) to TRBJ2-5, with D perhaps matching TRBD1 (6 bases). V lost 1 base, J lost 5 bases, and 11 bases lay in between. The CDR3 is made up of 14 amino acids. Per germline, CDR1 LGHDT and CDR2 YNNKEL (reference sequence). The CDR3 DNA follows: TGTGCCAGCAGCCAAGGCAAGGGGGTGGAGACCCAGTACTTC. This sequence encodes CASSQGKGVETQYF.

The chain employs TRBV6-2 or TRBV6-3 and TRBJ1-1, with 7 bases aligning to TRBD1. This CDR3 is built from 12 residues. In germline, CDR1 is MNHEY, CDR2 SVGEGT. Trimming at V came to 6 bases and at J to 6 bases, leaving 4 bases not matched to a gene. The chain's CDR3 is CASSRTGPEAFF. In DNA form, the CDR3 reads TGTGCCAGCAGCCGGACAGGCCCTGAAGCTTTCTTT.

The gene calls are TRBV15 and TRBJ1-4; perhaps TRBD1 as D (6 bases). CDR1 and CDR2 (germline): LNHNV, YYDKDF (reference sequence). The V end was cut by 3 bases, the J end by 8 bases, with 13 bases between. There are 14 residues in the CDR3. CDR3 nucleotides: TGTGCCACCAGCAGTTCAGGGGTGCGGGAAAAACTGTTTTTT. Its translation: CATSSSGVREKLFF.

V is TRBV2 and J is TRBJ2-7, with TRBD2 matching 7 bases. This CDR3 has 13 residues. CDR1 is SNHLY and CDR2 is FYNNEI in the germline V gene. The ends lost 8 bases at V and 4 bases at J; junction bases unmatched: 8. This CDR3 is CASGGVSGYEQYF. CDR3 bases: TGTGCCAGCGGGGGGGTCTCCGGGTACGAGCAGTACTTC.

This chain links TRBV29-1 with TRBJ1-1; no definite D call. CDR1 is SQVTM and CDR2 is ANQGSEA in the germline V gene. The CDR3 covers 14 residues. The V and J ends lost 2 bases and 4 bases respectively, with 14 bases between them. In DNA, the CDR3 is TGCAGCGTTGAAAGCTCGGGGTTGGGCACTGAAGCTTTCTTT. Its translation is CSVESSGLGTEAFF.

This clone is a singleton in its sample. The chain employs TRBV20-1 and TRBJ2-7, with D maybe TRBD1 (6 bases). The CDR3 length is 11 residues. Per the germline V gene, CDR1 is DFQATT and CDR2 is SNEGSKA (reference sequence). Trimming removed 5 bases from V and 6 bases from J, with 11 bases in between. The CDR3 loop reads CSAVRGPEQYF. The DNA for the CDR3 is TGCAGTGCTGTCAGGGGACCCGAGCAGTACTTC.

CDR3 residues: CASSLNPRTRRGYEQFF. CDR3 nucleotide sequence: TGTGCCAGCAGCTTAAACCCAAGGACTAGACGAGGGTATGAGCAGTTCTTC. The chain joins TRBV7-2 to TRBJ2-1; 7 positions agree with TRBD2. The V and J ends lost 2 bases and 8 bases, in that order; junction bases with no gene match: 15. This CDR3 has 17 residues. Germline CDR1 is SGHTA and CDR2 is FQGNSA.

In DNA, the CDR3 is TGTGCCAGCAGCCAGGGACTAGCGGTTTGGGTAGATACGCAGTATTTT. Translation: CASSQGLAVWVDTQYF. The gene calls are TRBV3-1 (or the pseudogene TRBV3-2) and TRBJ2-3, with 11 bases aligning to TRBD2. Trimming took 3 bases from V and 5 from J; bases not matched to a gene: 7. The CDR3 length is 16 residues. CDR1 is LGHDT, CDR2 YNNKEL, per germline (reference sequence).

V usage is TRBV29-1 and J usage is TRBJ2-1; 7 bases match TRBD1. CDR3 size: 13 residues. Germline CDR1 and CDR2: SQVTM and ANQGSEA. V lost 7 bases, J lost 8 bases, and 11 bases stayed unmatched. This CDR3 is CSAGRQGGHEQFF. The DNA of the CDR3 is TGCAGCGCCGGAAGACAGGGCGGGCATGAGCAGTTCTTC.

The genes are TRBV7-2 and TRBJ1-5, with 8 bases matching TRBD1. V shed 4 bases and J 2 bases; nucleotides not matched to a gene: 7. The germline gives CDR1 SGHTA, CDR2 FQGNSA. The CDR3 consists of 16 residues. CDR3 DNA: TGTGCCAGCAGCTGGACAGGGAGGGGTGGCAATCAGCCCCAGCATTTT. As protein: CASSWTGRGGNQPQHF. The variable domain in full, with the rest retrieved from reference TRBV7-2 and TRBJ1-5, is GAGVSQSPSNKVTEKGKDVELRCDPISGHTALYWYRQSLGQGLEFLIYFQGNSAPDKSGLPSDRFSAERTGGSVSTLTIQRTQQEDSAVYLCASSWTGRGGNQPQHFGDGTRLSIL.

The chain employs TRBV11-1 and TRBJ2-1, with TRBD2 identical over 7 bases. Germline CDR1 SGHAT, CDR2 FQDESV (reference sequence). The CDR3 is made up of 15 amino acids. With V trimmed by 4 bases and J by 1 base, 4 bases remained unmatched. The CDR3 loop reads CASSSPGGSYNEQFF. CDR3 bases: TGTGCCAGCAGCTCCCCGGGAGGATCCTACAATGAGCAGTTCTTC.

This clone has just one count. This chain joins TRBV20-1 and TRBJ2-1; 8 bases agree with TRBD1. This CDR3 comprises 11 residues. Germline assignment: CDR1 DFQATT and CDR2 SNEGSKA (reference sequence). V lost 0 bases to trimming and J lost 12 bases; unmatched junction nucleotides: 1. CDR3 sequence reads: CSARDGTGQFF. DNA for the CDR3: TGCAGTGCTAGAGATGGGACAGGGCAGTTCTTC.

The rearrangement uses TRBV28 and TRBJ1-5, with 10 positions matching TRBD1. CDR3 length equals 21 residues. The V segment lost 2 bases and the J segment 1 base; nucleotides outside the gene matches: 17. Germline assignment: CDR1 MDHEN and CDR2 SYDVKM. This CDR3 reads CASSLTGPTPGTGDSNQPQHF. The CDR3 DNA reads TGTGCCAGCAGTTTAACCGGGCCCACCCCCGGGACAGGGGACAGCAATCAGCCCCAGCATTTT.

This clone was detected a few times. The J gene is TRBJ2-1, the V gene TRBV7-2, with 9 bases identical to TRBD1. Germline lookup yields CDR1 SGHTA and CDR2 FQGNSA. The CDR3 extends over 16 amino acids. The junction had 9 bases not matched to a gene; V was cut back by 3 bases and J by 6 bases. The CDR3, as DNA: TGTGCCAGCAGCTTTCCAACAGGGGGCCGGGGCAATGAGCAGTTCTTC. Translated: CASSFPTGGRGNEQFF. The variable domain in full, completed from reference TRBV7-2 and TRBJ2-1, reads GAGVSQSPSNKVTEKGKDVELRCDPISGHTALYWYRQSLGQGLEFLIYFQGNSAPDKSGLPSDRFSAERTGGSVSTLTIQRTQQEDSAVYLCASSFPTGGRGNEQFFGPGTRLTVL.

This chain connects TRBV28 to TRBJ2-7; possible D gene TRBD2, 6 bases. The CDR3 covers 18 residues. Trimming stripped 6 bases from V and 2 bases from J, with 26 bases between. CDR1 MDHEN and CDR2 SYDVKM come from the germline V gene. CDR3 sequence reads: CASRPTGTPRGLTYEQYF. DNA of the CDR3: TGTGCCAGCAGACCGACCGGGACCCCTCGGGGACTCACCTACGAGCAGTACTTC.